This TCR beta chain was obtained from a study of T cells in Graves' hyperthyroidism and ophthalmopathy. The study, taken as a whole, reports: Peripheral blood also featured most of the thyroid clonotypes expanded above 0.001.

The source material, RNA transcripts, was used to amplify TCR beta CDR3 regions. HTBI primers were employed in a first-round RT-PCR of the TCR CDR3. TCRdb recomputed calls from the multiplex PCR reads with MiXCR, one row per CDR3 protein. The sample consists of some 490,000 distinct CDR3 sequences, 22% of them appearing once. CDR1 is LGHDT and CDR2 is YNNKEL in the germline V gene (reference sequence). V lost 0 bases and J lost 3, with 8 bases in between. The CDR3 is made up of 14 amino acids. This clonotype was seen a handful of times. Its matching antigen is unknown. Duration under 3 months, a NOSPECS grade of at least 4, and a Clinical Activity Score of at least 3 characterized the ophthalmopathy patients. Researchers barred patients who had uncontrolled infection, other autoimmune disease, pregnancy or lactation. Out of over 7.5 ml of fresh peripheral blood came the PBMCs.

The TCR sequence derives from a woman between 70 and 85 years old with Graves' ophthalmopathy. The sequencing sample was made of blood. The J gene is TRBJ1-1, the V gene TRBV3-1; D gene unclear. CDR3 sequence reads: CASSQEVRHTEAFF. The CDR3 DNA is TGTGCCAGCAGCCAAGAAGTTAGACACACTGAAGCTTTCTTT.